This entry lists 29 T cell receptor beta chains sequenced from one sample in a study of cytomegalovirus exposure and HLA in healthy donors. PCR employed 60 Vbeta and 13 Jbeta primers. Some clones are missing from TCRdb's copy, which holds only in-frame ones; the method was immunoSEQ multiplex PCR. In total, the table holds roughly 120,000 clones. The sample was PBMCs. The source of these receptors is a man between 40 and 49 years old in good health and CMV-seronegative.

The gene calls are TRBV5-1 and TRBJ2-7, with TRBD1 as a possible D gene (7 bases). V shed 0 bases and J shed 2 bases, with 15 bases lying between them. This CDR3 spans 16 amino acids. Germline V lookup: CDR1 SGHRS, CDR2 YFSETQ. CDR3 region: CASSLAGGQPTYEQYF. CDR3 coding DNA: TGCGCCAGCAGCTTGGCCGGGGGACAGCCAACCTACGAGCAGTACTTC.

CDR3 in DNA: TGTGCCAGCAGCTACGGGCAATTAGGACAGGGAAGGCATGGCTACACCTTC. Translated, it gives CASSYGQLGQGRHGYTF. The chain combines TRBV13 with TRBJ1-2; TRBD1 matches 8 bases. The CDR3 has 17 amino acids. From germline, CDR1 is PRHDT and CDR2 FYEKMQ (reference sequence). J gave up 6 bases and V 4 bases, and 16 bases lay outside the gene matches.

The rearrangement uses TRBV4-2 and TRBJ1-4; tentatively, D is TRBD1 (5 bases). Trimming took 4 bases from V and 8 from J, leaving 11 bases between them. The V gene's germline CDR1 is LGHNA and CDR2 YNFKEQ. This CDR3 region has 13 residues. Written as DNA, the CDR3 is TGTGCCAGCAGCCGGGGGGTACGAGAAAAACTGTTTTTT. This encodes CASSRGVREKLFF.

In nucleotides, the CDR3 is TGTGCCAGCAGCACCCGGGACAGGGGCCCCGCTGGACTAGCGACTTCCTACGAGCAGTACTTC. This encodes CASSTRDRGPAGLATSYEQYF. This chain connects TRBV21-1 to TRBJ2-7; the table assigns TRBD2, which was not confirmed against the DNA. TRBV21-1 is annotated as a pseudogene. This CDR3 contains 21 residues.

Notes on this clone: An end of the junction differs from the germline gene, which may be a read error. The genes are TRBV11-3 and TRBJ1-3; 9 bases are a match to TRBD1. Germline CDR1 SGHNT, CDR2 YENEEA. The CDR3 length is 16 residues. CDR3 sequence reads: CVSSRSLQGAMNTIYF. The CDR3, as DNA: TGTGTCAGCAGCCGAAGCCTACAGGGGGCGATGAACACCATATATTTT.

The chain recombines TRBV30 with TRBJ2-7, with TRBD2 identical over 9 bases. CDR3 size: 17 residues. Germline lookup yields CDR1 GTSNPN and CDR2 SVGIG (reference sequence). With V trimmed by 0 bases and J by 2 bases, 11 bases remained unmatched. The CDR3 is CAWSVRGLAGYTYEQYF. In DNA form, the CDR3 reads TGTGCCTGGAGTGTACGGGGGCTAGCGGGATATACCTACGAGCAGTACTTC.

V and J are TRBV7-6 and TRBJ2-7, with a possible D match to TRBD2 (5 bases). CDR3 length: 14 amino acids. The germline V gene has CDR1 SGHVS and CDR2 FNYEAQ. V dropped 1 base and J dropped 1 base, with 8 bases sitting between them. CDR3: CASSLGAVSYEQYF. For the CDR3, the DNA is TGTGCCAGCAGCTTAGGAGCGGTATCCTACGAGCAGTACTTC.

The V and J genes are TRBV6-6 and TRBJ2-7, with 9 bases lining up with TRBD2. The junction had 3 bases not matched to a gene; V was cut back by 2 bases and J by 1 base. The CDR3 has 15 amino acids. The germline V gene encodes CDR1 MNHNY and CDR2 SVGAGI (reference sequence). This chain's CDR3 is CASSYETSGSYEQYF. CDR3 coding DNA: TGTGCCAGCAGTTACGAAACTAGCGGGTCCTACGAGCAGTACTTC.

The chain recombines TRBV11-3 with TRBJ1-1, with D perhaps matching TRBD1 (6 bases). The CDR3 extends over 13 amino acids. The germline gives CDR1 SGHNT, CDR2 YENEEA. V was trimmed by 2 bases and J by 8 bases, leaving 12 bases between them. The CDR3 loop reads CASSLRTGHEAFF. CDR3 in DNA: TGTGCCAGCAGCTTAAGGACGGGACACGAAGCTTTCTTT.

The chain recombines TRBV7-2 with TRBJ1-2; D is perhaps TRBD1 (5 bases). CDR3 size: 15 residues. Trimming took off 5 bases at V and 2 bases at J, with 15 bases between the two ends. Germline V gives CDR1 SGHTA, CDR2 FQGNSA. Here the CDR3 reads CASSGSRGQNYGYTF. CDR3 bases: TGTGCCAGCAGCGGTAGTAGGGGCCAGAACTATGGCTACACCTTC.

The chain is built from TRBV11-3 and TRBJ2-7, with D possibly TRBD1 on 6 matching bases. Trimming removed 6 bases from V and 6 bases from J, with 18 bases in between. CDR1 and CDR2 from the germline V gene are SGHNT and YENEEA. This CDR3 has 14 residues. The DNA for the CDR3 is TGTGCCAGCAGTTTCGGGACATCCCCTGGCGAGCAGTACTTC. Its translation: CASSFGTSPGEQYF.

The chain uses TRBV18 and TRBJ2-4; 9 positions agree with TRBD1. V shed 3 bases, J shed 12 bases, and the junction held 9 bases outside the gene matches. Germline CDR1 KGHSH, CDR2 LQKENI. The CDR3 sequence is 14 residues long. The CDR3: CASSPPRTGATQYF. The CDR3 DNA follows: TGTGCCAGCTCACCGCCCCGGACAGGGGCTACTCAGTACTTC.

Here the CDR3 reads CASRKQGGNEQYF. The CDR3 region has the DNA TGTGCCAGCAGGAAACAGGGGGGTAACGAGCAGTACTTC. The chain uses TRBV27 and TRBJ2-7; 8 nucleotides line up with TRBD1. The V segment lost 6 bases and the J segment 5 bases; nucleotides outside the gene matches: 6. The CDR3 totals 13 residues. CDR1 MNHEY and CDR2 SMNVEV come from the germline V gene (reference sequence).

The rearrangement joins TRBV30 to TRBJ1-5; 9 bases are shared with TRBD1. V shed 5 bases, J shed 1 base, and the junction held 3 bases outside the gene matches. Germline V gene data show CDR1 as GTSNPN and CDR2 as SVGIG (reference sequence). This CDR3 comprises 14 residues. The CDR3 region has the DNA TGTGCCTGGGACGGACAGGGGAGCAATCAGCCCCAGCATTTT. This codes for CAWDGQGSNQPQHF. Drawing the rest from reference TRBV30 and TRBJ1-5, the complete variable domain is SQTIHQWPATLVQPVGSPLSLECTVEGTSNPNLYWYRQAAGRGLQLLFYSVGIGQISSEVPQNLSASRPQDRQFILSSKKLLLSDSGFYLCAWDGQGSNQPQHFGDGTRLSIL.

V gene TRBV2 combines with J gene TRBJ1-5; tentatively, D is TRBD1 (5 bases). The CDR3 extends over 13 amino acids. The V end lost 8 bases, the J end lost 5 bases, and 13 bases lay between the germline ends. Germline CDR1 SNHLY, CDR2 FYNNEI. The CDR3 is CASSRDSDQPQHF. DNA for the CDR3: TGTGCCAGCTCCAGGGACTCTGATCAGCCCCAGCATTTT.

V gene TRBV7-9 combines with J gene TRBJ2-2; D is possibly TRBD2 (6 bases). The CDR3 totals 15 residues. Germline lookup yields CDR1 SEHNR and CDR2 FQNEAQ (reference sequence). V gave up 3 bases and J gave up 4 bases, with 12 bases separating them. CDR3 bases: TGTGCCAGCAGCTTCACTAGCCCCGGCACCGGGGAGCTGTTTTTT. Amino acids: CASSFTSPGTGELFF.

The chain combines TRBV6-1 with TRBJ1-1; 8 bases are a match to TRBD1. Germline V CDR1 and CDR2: MNHNS, SASEGT. V dropped 7 bases and J dropped 1; count of bases not matched to a gene: 8. The length of the CDR3 is 15 residues. Here the CDR3 DNA reads TGTGCCAGCAATGTGCAGGGGGCTGGGAACACTGAAGCTTTCTTT. It yields the protein CASNVQGAGNTEAFF.

The chain carries TRBV9 and TRBJ2-1; a possible D gene is TRBD2 (6 bases). The CDR3 totals 15 residues. In germline, CDR1 is SGDLS, CDR2 YYNGEE. The V end lost 3 bases, the J end lost 2 bases, and 12 bases lay between the germline ends. The CDR3 sequence is CASSALGGAYNEQFF. CDR3 sequence (DNA): TGTGCCAGCAGCGCCCTGGGGGGAGCCTACAATGAGCAGTTCTTC.

The chain has TRBV18 and TRBJ1-1, with 8 bases lining up with TRBD1. J lost 1 base, V lost 3 bases, and 4 bases had no gene match. This CDR3 has 15 residues. CDR1 is KGHSH, CDR2 LQKENI, per germline. The CDR3 coding sequence is TGTGCCAGCTCACCCGCGACAGGGGCGAACACTGAAGCTTTCTTT. It translates to CASSPATGANTEAFF.

The V call is TRBV27, the J call TRBJ2-5, with 7 positions matching TRBD1. The V gene end was trimmed by 3 bases and the J gene end by 2 bases; junction bases not matched to a gene: 6. Germline V gene lookup returns CDR1 MNHEY and CDR2 SMNVEV (reference sequence). This CDR3 contains 15 residues. In DNA form, the CDR3 reads TGTGCCAGCAGTTTGCCCGGACAGGCGCAAGAGACCCAGTACTTC. The encoded protein is CASSLPGQAQETQYF.

The chain is built from TRBV9 and TRBJ2-1; TRBD2 matches 13 bases. The CDR3 runs to 15 residues. The trim removed 4 bases at V and 8 bases at J, leaving 6 bases unmatched. Germline V gene data show CDR1 as SGDLS and CDR2 as YYNGEE. Here the CDR3 DNA reads TGTGCCAGCAGCCCCCGGACTAGCGGGAGACATGAGCAGTTCTTC. It specifies CASSPRTSGRHEQFF.

This rearrangement joins TRBV7-9 to TRBJ2-7, with D possibly being TRBD1 (5 bases). Germline CDR1 reads SEHNR; CDR2 reads FQNEAQ (reference sequence). Trimming pared 5 bases from V and 6 bases from J, leaving 11 bases between. The length of the CDR3 is 12 residues. CDR3 sequence: CASSAWTLEQYF. The CDR3 DNA is TGTGCCAGCAGCGCGTGGACACTCGAGCAGTACTTC.

The chain uses TRBV19 and TRBJ2-2; TRBD2 might be the D (6 bases). Trimming left V 1 base short and J 5 bases short, with 14 bases between. Germline CDR1 LNHDA, CDR2 SQIVND (reference sequence). The CDR3 runs 16 residues. In DNA form, the CDR3 reads TGTGCCAGTAGTATAGGCGGGGCCCTAGGGACCGGGGAGCTGTTTTTT. Amino acids: CASSIGGALGTGELFF. The whole variable domain, filled in from reference TRBV19 and TRBJ2-2, reads DGGITQSPKYLFRKEGQNVTLSCEQNLNHDAMYWYRQDPGQGLRLIYYSQIVNDFQKGDIAEGYSVSREKKESFPLTVTSAQKNPTAFYLCASSIGGALGTGELFFGEGSRLTVL.

This chain uses TRBV7-9 with TRBJ2-1, with 9 bases identical to TRBD2. CDR3 length equals 14 residues. With 2 bases clipped from V and 4 bases from J, the junction kept 0 bases outside the gene matches. Germline CDR1 reads SEHNR; CDR2 reads FQNEAQ (reference sequence). The CDR3 sequence: CASSLTSGYNEQFF. The CDR3 DNA sequence: TGTGCCAGCAGCTTAACTAGCGGGTACAATGAGCAGTTCTTC.

The chain has TRBV19 and TRBJ1-2; 11 bases agree with TRBD1. The germline V gene has CDR1 LNHDA and CDR2 SQIVND (reference sequence). The CDR3 sequence is 14 residues long. V lost 5 bases, J lost 7 bases, and 6 bases stayed unmatched. The CDR3 region is CASSYGQGAFGYTF. The DNA for the CDR3 is TGTGCCAGTAGTTATGGACAGGGGGCCTTTGGCTACACCTTC.

The chain employs TRBV2 and TRBJ2-1; TRBD2 matches 9 bases. The CDR3 covers 11 residues. In germline, CDR1 is SNHLY, CDR2 FYNNEI. The trim removed 9 bases at V and 9 bases at J, leaving 3 bases unmatched. DNA of the CDR3: TGTGCCAGTAATAGCGGGAGTGAGCAGTTCTTC. It translates to CASNSGSEQFF.

This chain joins TRBV11-1 and TRBJ2-3; unclear D gene. The germline CDR1 and CDR2 sequences are SGHAT and FQDESV (reference sequence). The CDR3 has 15 amino acids. V lost 2 bases, J lost 1 base, and 10 bases lay in between. Here the CDR3 reads CASSLIVGGTDTQYF. DNA of the CDR3: TGTGCCAGCAGCTTAATAGTGGGCGGCACAGATACGCAGTATTTT.

The gene calls are TRBV30 and TRBJ1-1, with a possible D match to TRBD1 (6 bases). The germline V gene has CDR1 GTSNPN and CDR2 SVGIG (reference sequence). The CDR3 consists of 13 residues. Trimming cost V 0 bases and J 8 bases, with 13 bases left between them. The CDR3 reads CAWSVVGRGEAFF. The DNA of the CDR3 is TGTGCCTGGAGTGTAGTTGGCAGGGGCGAAGCTTTCTTT.

As for this clone: It is unclear where the CDR3 begins or ends on the DNA, so no DNA is shown, and the CDR3 is as TCRdb lists it. The V call is TRBV21-1, the J call TRBJ2-6; the table's D call, TRBD2, has no DNA check behind it. TRBV21-1 has pseudogene status. The CDR3 comprises 17 residues, both ends counted. The CDR3 sequence is CAITLEEVGAGANVLTF.